This T cell receptor beta chain was identified in a study of blood T cells in healthy people across ages. About this clonotype itself: Its target is not known.

A second roughly 7 to 12 cycle PCR used barcoded and J-beta primers. There were at least 3 million CDR3-containing paired-end reads obtained from each sample. MiXCR was run by TCRdb on the 5' RACE reads, yielding one entry per CDR3 protein. Here the sample spans hundreds of thousands of distinct CDR3 sequences, 46% being singletons. Study conclusions and caveats: Samples with more naive T cells showed higher observed beta diversity.

Sequenced material: blood. The TCR sequence derives from an elderly man in good health.

Here the CDR3 DNA reads TGTGCCAGCAGCCCCACAAACAGGGGAAGCACAGATACGCAGTATTTT. This gives the protein CASSPTNRGSTDTQYF. This chain connects TRBV5-6 to TRBJ2-3; 7 nucleotides line up with TRBD1. The CDR3 contains 16 residues. V was pared by 4 bases and J by 0 bases, with 8 bases of the junction left unmatched. Per germline, CDR1 SGHDT and CDR2 YYEEEE.